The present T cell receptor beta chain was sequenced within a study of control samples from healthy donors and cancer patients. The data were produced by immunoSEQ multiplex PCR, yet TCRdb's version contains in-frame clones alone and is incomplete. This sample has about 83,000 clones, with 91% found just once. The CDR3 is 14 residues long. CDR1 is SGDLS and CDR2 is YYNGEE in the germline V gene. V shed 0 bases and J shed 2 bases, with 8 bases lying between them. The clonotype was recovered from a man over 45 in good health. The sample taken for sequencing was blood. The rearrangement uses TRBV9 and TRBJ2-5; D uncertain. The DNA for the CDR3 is TGTGCCAGCAGCGTAGGGACGTGGCAAGAGACCCAGTACTTC. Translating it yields CASSVGTWQETQYF.